This T cell receptor (beta chain) was obtained from a study of cytomegalovirus exposure and HLA in healthy donors. Notes on the study in general: A later analysis found TCR association rates differed by HLA locus, highest for DRB1 and lowest for HLA-C. Later analysis showed most CMV-associated TCR beta chains appearing HLA-restricted.

Remarks on this clone: Its antigen is not identified.

This PCR relied on a set of 60 Vbeta primers and 13 Jbeta primers. Clones were sequenced by immunoSEQ multiplex PCR, and TCRdb holds only the in-frame ones, with some missing. The sample shows around 150,000 clones, 65% to 80% of them seen only once. This CDR3 spans 15 amino acids. CDR1 and CDR2 from the germline V gene are MNHEY and SVGAGI. The V segment lost 1 base and the J segment 3 bases; nucleotides outside the gene matches: 1. This clonotype was sampled from a middle-aged man in good health and CMV-seropositive. Sample: PBMCs. This sequence joins TRBV6-5 and TRBJ1-2, with 11 bases lining up with TRBD1. The CDR3 sequence is CASSYLGQGDYGYTF. The CDR3 DNA reads as TGTGCCAGCAGTTACTTGGGACAGGGGGACTATGGCTACACCTTC.